The T cell receptor (beta chain) under discussion was sequenced for a study of cytomegalovirus exposure and HLA in healthy donors. General observations from the study: Earlier results showed most TCR beta V segments being productive about 87% or about 30% of the time.

This clone occurred once. The antigen is not known. Primers included in the PCR were 60 Vbeta and 13 Jbeta primers. Clones were sequenced by immunoSEQ multiplex PCR, and TCRdb holds only the in-frame ones, with some missing. The sample holds about 110,000 clones, about 76% seen once. This CDR3 spans 14 amino acids. Deletions cut 4 bases from V and 6 bases from J, with 12 bases between. Germline V gene data show CDR1 as MNHEY and CDR2 as SVGAGI. The sequence came from a man aged 35 to 55 in good health and CMV-seronegative. This chain joins TRBV6-5 and TRBJ2-2, with D unresolved. The sample comprised PBMCs. CDR3 amino acids: CASSLTKFPGELFF. The CDR3 region has the DNA TGTGCCAGCAGTTTAACTAAGTTCCCCGGGGAGCTGTTTTTT.